Listed below are T cell receptor beta chains from one sample, sequenced in a study of cytotoxic CD8 clonotypes in ibrutinib-treated CLL. Some clones are missing from TCRdb's copy, which holds only in-frame ones; the method was immunoSEQ multiplex PCR. The sample carries hundreds of thousands of clones, 60% to 75% recorded once. Specimen: PBMCs, collected after 24 months of ibrutinib treatment. The source is a human donor with chronic lymphocytic leukemia. Both conserved end residues are part of each CDR3. Fields, in order: CDR3 protein, CDR3 DNA, V gene, J gene, clone size, D gene. D genes are given only for firm matches. Size is stated for part of the rows, as once, few or many counts, or as a class when the clone is expanded.

CDR3aa: CASSEGQSYNEQFF; CDR3nt: TGTGCCAGCAGTGAGGGACAATCCTACAATGAGCAGTTCTTC; v_gene: TRBV25-1; j_gene: TRBJ2-1; abundance: .; d_gene: .
CDR3aa: CASSPGLTGANVLTF; CDR3nt: TGTGCCAGCTCACCGGGCTTAACTGGGGCCAACGTCCTGACTTTC; v_gene: TRBV18; j_gene: TRBJ2-6; abundance: .; d_gene: .
CDR3aa: CASSQDGGGDYGYTF; CDR3nt: TGTGCCAGCAGCCAAGATGGGGGGGGCGACTACGGCTACACCTTC; v_gene: TRBV4-2; j_gene: TRBJ1-2; abundance: .; d_gene: .
CDR3aa: CASAAVGTDGCEQYF; CDR3nt: TGTGCCAGCGCCGCCGTCGGGACAGATGGGTGCGAGCAGTACTTC; v_gene: TRBV6-4; j_gene: TRBJ2-7; abundance: .; d_gene: TRBD1
CDR3aa: CASSQGGANTEAFF; CDR3nt: TGCGCCAGCAGCCAGGGAGGGGCGAACACTGAAGCTTTCTTT; v_gene: TRBV4-1; j_gene: TRBJ1-1; abundance: .; d_gene: .
CDR3aa: CASSSWRHTGELFF; CDR3nt: TGTGCCAGCAGCTCGTGGAGGCACACCGGGGAGCTGTTTTTT; v_gene: TRBV5-4; j_gene: TRBJ2-2; abundance: .; d_gene: .
CDR3aa: CASSAGDSGNTIYF; CDR3nt: TGCGCCAGCAGCGCGGGGGACAGCGGAAACACCATATATTTT; v_gene: TRBV5-1; j_gene: TRBJ1-3; abundance: .; d_gene: TRBD1
CDR3aa: CASRTGGPGNQPQHF; CDR3nt: TGTGCCAGCAGAACGGGGGGGCCGGGAAATCAGCCCCAGCATTTT; v_gene: TRBV6-6; j_gene: TRBJ1-5; abundance: few; d_gene: .
CDR3aa: CASSLVMGGRDDTQYF; CDR3nt: TGTGCCAGCAGCTTAGTGATGGGGGGGAGAGACGATACGCAGTATTTT; v_gene: TRBV7-2; j_gene: TRBJ2-3; abundance: .; d_gene: TRBD2
CDR3aa: CASSTTGWHEQFF; CDR3nt: TGTGCCAGCAGCACCACAGGGTGGCATGAGCAGTTCTTC; v_gene: TRBV28; j_gene: TRBJ2-1; abundance: few; d_gene: .
CDR3aa: CASSWDTQYEQYF; CDR3nt: TGTGCCAGCAGTTGGGACACCCAATACGAGCAGTACTTC; v_gene: TRBV7-9; j_gene: TRBJ2-7; abundance: few; d_gene: .
CDR3aa: CASSDQTGNTIYF; CDR3nt: TGCGCCAGCAGTGACCAGACAGGAAACACCATATATTTT; v_gene: TRBV10-1; j_gene: TRBJ1-3; abundance: .; d_gene: .
CDR3aa: CASSFRGTGTEAFF; CDR3nt: TGTGCCAGCAGCTTTCGGGGGACGGGCACTGAAGCTTTCTTT; v_gene: TRBV5-8; j_gene: TRBJ1-1; abundance: .; d_gene: .
CDR3aa: CASSQDGSTDTQYF; CDR3nt: TGTGCCAGCAGCCAAGATGGAAGCACAGATACGCAGTATTTT; v_gene: TRBV4-2; j_gene: TRBJ2-3; abundance: .; d_gene: .
CDR3aa: CASSQDLVSSYEQYF; CDR3nt: TGCGCCAGCAGCCAAGACCTGGTTAGCTCCTACGAGCAGTACTTC; v_gene: TRBV4-1; j_gene: TRBJ2-7; abundance: few; d_gene: .
CDR3aa: CALRDQISYEQYF; CDR3nt: TGTGCTCTCCGGGACCAAATTTCCTACGAGCAGTACTTC; v_gene: TRBV5-4; j_gene: TRBJ2-7; abundance: .; d_gene: .
CDR3aa: CSAARDDAFF; CDR3nt: TGCAGTGCTGCCAGGGACGATGCTTTCTTT; v_gene: TRBV20-1; j_gene: TRBJ1-1; abundance: few; d_gene: .
CDR3aa: CASSFGTGGDEQYF; CDR3nt: TGTGCCAGCAGCTTCGGGACAGGGGGGGACGAGCAGTACTTC; v_gene: TRBV5-6; j_gene: TRBJ2-7; abundance: .; d_gene: TRBD1
CDR3aa: CASSFENYIEEYEQYF; CDR3nt: TGTGCCAGCAGCTTTGAGAACTATATAGAGGAATACGAGCAGTACTTC; v_gene: TRBV7-6; j_gene: TRBJ2-7; abundance: .; d_gene: .
CDR3aa: CASSPRDSRGYTF; CDR3nt: TGTGCCAGCAGTCCCCGGGACAGTCGTGGCTACACCTTC; v_gene: TRBV27; j_gene: TRBJ1-2; abundance: .; d_gene: TRBD1
CDR3aa: CAWSATGHEQYF; CDR3nt: TGTGCCTGGAGTGCAACTGGACATGAGCAGTACTTC; v_gene: TRBV30; j_gene: TRBJ2-7; abundance: .; d_gene: .
CDR3aa: CAWSTGDNQPQHF; CDR3nt: TGTGCCTGGTCTACAGGGGACAATCAGCCCCAGCATTTT; v_gene: TRBV30; j_gene: TRBJ1-5; abundance: .; d_gene: TRBD1
CDR3aa: CSVEAGIPGELFF; CDR3nt: TGCAGCGTTGAAGCGGGAATACCCGGGGAGCTGTTTTTT; v_gene: TRBV29-1; j_gene: TRBJ2-2; abundance: .; d_gene: .
CDR3aa: CASSSNPQLYGYTF; CDR3nt: TGTGCCAGCAGTTCCAACCCACAGTTATATGGCTACACCTTC; v_gene: TRBV27; j_gene: TRBJ1-2; abundance: .; d_gene: .
CDR3aa: CASSKDPKTSGMYNEQFF; CDR3nt: TGTGCCAGCAGCAAAGATCCCAAGACTAGCGGGATGTACAATGAGCAGTTCTTC; v_gene: TRBV7-9; j_gene: TRBJ2-1; abundance: once; d_gene: TRBD2
CDR3aa: CASSIRTSGITDTQYF; CDR3nt: TGCGCCAGCAGCATCCGGACTAGCGGGATCACAGATACGCAGTATTTT; v_gene: TRBV5-1; j_gene: TRBJ2-3; abundance: .; d_gene: TRBD2
CDR3aa: CASSSGTSTTNEKLFF; CDR3nt: TGCGCCAGCAGCTCCGGGACCTCGACAACTAATGAAAAACTGTTTTTT; v_gene: TRBV5-1; j_gene: TRBJ1-4; abundance: .; d_gene: .
CDR3aa: CASSQVAGGPVDEQYF; CDR3nt: TGTGCCAGCAGCCAAGTAGCCGGAGGGCCGGTGGACGAGCAGTACTTC; v_gene: TRBV14; j_gene: TRBJ2-7; abundance: .; d_gene: .
CDR3aa: CASSPNTDSYNEQFF; CDR3nt: TGTGCCAGCAGTCCGAACACAGACTCCTACAATGAGCAGTTCTTC; v_gene: TRBV9; j_gene: TRBJ2-1; abundance: .; d_gene: .
CDR3aa: CASSLTSTGELFF; CDR3nt: TGTGCCAGCAGCCTCACAAGCACCGGGGAGCTGTTTTTT; v_gene: TRBV21-1; j_gene: TRBJ2-2; abundance: .; d_gene: .
CDR3aa: CASSLQRARTGELFF; CDR3nt: TGTGCCAGCAGTTTGCAGCGGGCGAGGACCGGGGAGCTGTTTTTT; v_gene: TRBV28; j_gene: TRBJ2-2; abundance: .; d_gene: .
CDR3aa: CASSPEGSGANVLTF; CDR3nt: TGTGCCAGCAGTCCGGAGGGCTCTGGGGCCAACGTCCTGACTTTC; v_gene: TRBV28; j_gene: TRBJ2-6; abundance: .; d_gene: .
CDR3aa: CASSPRDISYEQYF; CDR3nt: TGTGCCAGCAGCCCCCGGGACATATCCTACGAGCAGTACTTC; v_gene: TRBV5-6; j_gene: TRBJ2-7; abundance: once; d_gene: .
CDR3aa: CASSPPSGGPGELFF; CDR3nt: TGTGCCAGCAGCCCCCCCTCGGGGGGTCCCGGGGAGCTGTTTTTT; v_gene: TRBV7-3; j_gene: TRBJ2-2; abundance: .; d_gene: TRBD2
CDR3aa: CAWKRQGSQPQHF; CDR3nt: TGTGCCTGGAAAAGACAGGGGAGTCAGCCCCAGCATTTT; v_gene: TRBV30; j_gene: TRBJ1-5; abundance: few; d_gene: TRBD1
CDR3aa: CASSLDPSDYEQYF; CDR3nt: TGTGCCAGCAGCTTAGATCCGTCAGACTACGAGCAGTACTTC; v_gene: TRBV11-2; j_gene: TRBJ2-7; abundance: once; d_gene: .
CDR3aa: CSVEDTYGYTF; CDR3nt: TGCAGCGTGGAAGACACCTATGGCTACACCTTC; v_gene: TRBV29-1; j_gene: TRBJ1-2; abundance: few; d_gene: .
CDR3aa: CSAWDRPYEQYF; CDR3nt: TGCAGCGCCTGGGACAGGCCCTACGAGCAGTACTTC; v_gene: TRBV29-1; j_gene: TRBJ2-7; abundance: .; d_gene: TRBD1
CDR3aa: CASRKGWAYEQYF; CDR3nt: TGTGCCAGCAGAAAAGGATGGGCCTACGAGCAGTACTTC; v_gene: TRBV6-5; j_gene: TRBJ2-7; abundance: .; d_gene: .
CDR3aa: CASSQVGGKRTGELFF; CDR3nt: TGCGCCAGCAGCCAAGTTGGCGGGAAGCGCACCGGGGAGCTGTTTTTT; v_gene: TRBV4-3; j_gene: TRBJ2-2; abundance: once; d_gene: .
CDR3aa: CASSLIRYNEQFF; CDR3nt: TGTGCCAGCAGTTTAATCAGATACAATGAGCAGTTCTTC; v_gene: TRBV28; j_gene: TRBJ2-1; abundance: once; d_gene: .
CDR3aa: CASSRSGANTGELFF; CDR3nt: TGTGCCAGCAGCCGGAGCGGGGCGAACACCGGGGAGCTGTTTTTT; v_gene: TRBV7-3; j_gene: TRBJ2-2; abundance: .; d_gene: TRBD2
CDR3aa: CASSLEWRQVEFF; CDR3nt: TGTGCCAGCAGCTTAGAGTGGAGACAGGTCGAGTTCTTC; v_gene: TRBV11-2; j_gene: TRBJ2-1; abundance: .; d_gene: .
CDR3aa: CASSDWAGAYEQYF; CDR3nt: TGTGCCAGTAGTGATTGGGCAGGGGCCTACGAGCAGTACTTC; v_gene: TRBV19; j_gene: TRBJ2-7; abundance: .; d_gene: .
CDR3aa: CASSFGQQETQYF; CDR3nt: TGTGCCAGCAGCTTCGGCCAACAAGAGACCCAGTACTTC; v_gene: TRBV7-9; j_gene: TRBJ2-5; abundance: once; d_gene: .
CDR3aa: CASSLVSGGFYEQYF; CDR3nt: TGCGCCAGCAGCTTGGTCTCAGGCGGCTTCTACGAGCAGTACTTC; v_gene: TRBV5-1; j_gene: TRBJ2-7; abundance: .; d_gene: .
CDR3aa: CASSLMAEYNEQFF; CDR3nt: TGTGCCAGCAGCTTAATGGCGGAGTACAATGAGCAGTTCTTC; v_gene: TRBV7-2; j_gene: TRBJ2-1; abundance: .; d_gene: .
CDR3aa: CSAGAGANTEAFF; CDR3nt: TGCAGCGCTGGCGCCGGGGCGAACACTGAAGCTTTCTTT; v_gene: TRBV29-1; j_gene: TRBJ1-1; abundance: .; d_gene: .
CDR3aa: CASSPPGQQETQYF; CDR3nt: TGTGCCAGCTCACCTCCTGGACAGCAAGAGACCCAGTACTTC; v_gene: TRBV18; j_gene: TRBJ2-5; abundance: .; d_gene: .
CDR3aa: CASTLTQVQPQHF; CDR3nt: TGTGCCAGCACCCTCACCCAGGTGCAGCCCCAGCATTTT; v_gene: TRBV5-4; j_gene: TRBJ1-5; abundance: .; d_gene: .
CDR3aa: CASSAGSSGEQYF; CDR3nt: TGTGCCAGCAGCGCGGGATCGTCAGGCGAGCAGTACTTC; v_gene: TRBV9; j_gene: TRBJ2-7; abundance: .; d_gene: .